Listed here is a single T cell receptor (beta chain). Profiling relied on immunoSEQ multiplex PCR, and the TCRdb table lists in-frame clones only, not all of them. The data show 9,000 to 13,000 clones, around 71% seen once. The CDR3 runs to 14 residues. The trim removed 7 bases at V and 4 bases at J, leaving 9 bases unmatched. Germline loops: CDR1 SQVTM, CDR2 ANQGSEA. This sample stems from a study of CD4+ T cells in melanoma. The V gene is TRBV29-1, the J gene TRBJ1-5, with 8 bases fitting TRBD1. This TCR came from a human donor with melanoma. Sequenced: cells from a culture (not recorded whether cultured in vitro). The CDR3 sequence: CSARGTGGNQPQHF. The CDR3 DNA reads TGCAGCGCCAGGGGGACAGGAGGAAATCAGCCCCAGCATTTT.